The 7 T cell receptor beta chains reported below all come from one sample, sequenced in a study of early stage breast cancer tumors (TCRdb year 2017). Library method: the immunoSEQ multiplex PCR assay. This immuneACCESS table, as held by TCRdb, lists in-frame sequences with V and J called but not all clones. Of the missing ones, under half trace to an unresolved V gene in checked studies; the others have no known cause. The sample contains just over 70,000 clones, under 85% of them found a single time. Approximately 3.7% of the sample lies in the top ten. Sequencing used blood. These receptors all come from a person between 60 and 69 years old with breast cancer.

The V gene is TRBV11-2, the J gene TRBJ2-1; 8 nucleotides match TRBD1. This CDR3 comprises 15 residues. Per germline, CDR1 SGHAT and CDR2 FQNNGV. V lost 5 bases to trimming and J lost 4 bases; unmatched junction nucleotides: 7. DNA of the CDR3: TGTGCCAGCAGCCCCGGACAGGGAGATTACAATGAGCAGTTCTTC. This codes for CASSPGQGDYNEQFF.

This clone occurred a few times. The chain uses TRBV7-2 and TRBJ1-1; D not certain. The CDR3 loop spans 12 amino acids. The germline V gene encodes CDR1 SGHTA and CDR2 FQGNSA. V was pared by 2 bases and J by 0 bases, with 1 base between. The CDR3 DNA reads as TGTGCCAGCAGCTTACTGAACACTGAAGCTTTCTTT. Translation: CASSLLNTEAFF.

The rearrangement uses TRBV2 and TRBJ2-7; D gene uncertain. V gave up 3 bases and J gave up 5 bases, with 8 bases separating them. The CDR3 consists of 12 residues. Looked up from germline, CDR1 is SNHLY and CDR2 is FYNNEI. The CDR3 DNA reads TGTGCCAGCAGTGACGACACCCACGAGCAGTACTTC. Amino acids: CASSDDTHEQYF.

The V call is TRBV5-1, the J call TRBJ2-4, with D maybe TRBD1 (6 bases). The CDR3 totals 14 residues. Germline loops: CDR1 SGHRS, CDR2 YFSETQ. The V end was cut by 3 bases, the J end by 3 bases, with 10 bases between. The CDR3 sequence: CASSSGQNKNIQYF. The CDR3 coding sequence is TGCGCCAGCAGCTCCGGACAGAACAAAAACATTCAGTACTTC.

This clone is deemed medium-sized. The chain links TRBV13 to TRBJ1-1, with unresolved D. The CDR3 is 15 amino acids. The ends were cut back, 6 bases at V and 1 base at J, with 15 bases in the middle. Germline CDR1 reads PRHDT; CDR2 reads FYEKMQ (reference sequence). The CDR3 spells CASRWKGHPNTEAFF. DNA for the CDR3: TGTGCCAGCAGGTGGAAAGGGCACCCGAACACTGAAGCTTTCTTT. Full variable domain (remainder filled in from reference TRBV13 and TRBJ1-1): AAGVIQSPRHLIKEKRETATLKCYPIPRHDTVYWYQQGPGQDPQFLISFYEKMQSDKGSIPDRFSAQQFSDYHSELNMSSLELGDSALYFCASRWKGHPNTEAFFGQGTRLTVV.

This clone is a singleton in its sample. The chain combines TRBV5-6 with TRBJ1-1; D not certain. Germline loops: CDR1 SGHDT, CDR2 YYEEEE. The CDR3 loop spans 13 amino acids. V was trimmed by 1 base and J by 7 bases, leaving 11 bases between them. The CDR3 here is CASSLIRSHEAFF. DNA for the CDR3: TGTGCCAGCAGCTTGATACGGTCCCATGAAGCTTTCTTT.

The chain combines TRBV27 with TRBJ2-6, with D uncertain. Germline CDR1 MNHEY, CDR2 SMNVEV (reference sequence). The CDR3 is 15 residues long. V gave up 3 bases and J gave up 0 bases, with 6 bases separating them. CDR3 loop: CASSFRISGANVLTF. The CDR3 DNA sequence: TGTGCCAGCAGTTTCAGAATCTCTGGGGCCAACGTCCTGACTTTC.